A single sample is the source of the 4 T cell receptor beta chains below, sequenced in a study of T cell responses to AZD1222 COVID-19 vaccine. Method: immunoSEQ multiplex PCR; TCRdb's copy keeps in-frame clones and lacks some. The table shows around 190,000 clones, with roughly 92% occurring only once. Sequenced here: peripheral blood, sampled on day 0 of AZD1222 vaccination. The receptors originated from an adult in good health.

The V call is TRBV27, the J call TRBJ1-1; a weak D match, TRBD1 (6 bases). The CDR3 covers 14 residues. The V gene's germline CDR1 is MNHEY and CDR2 SMNVEV (reference sequence). Deletions cut 0 bases from V and 1 base from J, with 6 bases between. The CDR3: CASSLSGQNTEAFF. CDR3 sequence (DNA): TGTGCCAGCAGTTTATCGGGACAGAACACTGAAGCTTTCTTT.

The V and J genes are TRBV28 and TRBJ1-4; perhaps TRBD1 as D (6 bases). Germline V gene lookup returns CDR1 MDHEN and CDR2 SYDVKM. The V and J ends lost 3 bases and 7 bases respectively, with 12 bases between them. This CDR3 has 14 amino acids. CDR3 amino acids: CASSLGGQGEKLFF. The CDR3 DNA sequence: TGTGCCAGCAGTTTGGGGGGGCAGGGTGAAAAACTGTTTTTT.

The chain recombines TRBV23-1 with TRBJ2-5, with no clear D. TRBV23-1 is an ORF, and what it does is uncertain. The CDR3 totals 18 residues. The V end lost 4 bases, the J end lost 2 bases, and 23 bases lay between the germline ends. The DNA of the CDR3 is TGCGCCAGCAGTCCCCTTTCGGACCCCTACGCGTGGCAAGAGACCCAGTACTTC. This sequence encodes CASSPLSDPYAWQETQYF.

A word on this clone: This sample includes further DNA sequences coding for the same CDR3. This chain uses TRBV6-6 with TRBJ1-5; no firm D call. Trimming removed 2 bases at V and 2 bases at J, with 10 bases between. This CDR3 region has 15 residues. Germline V gives CDR1 MNHNY, CDR2 SVGAGI (reference sequence). CDR3 sequence (DNA): TGTGCCAGCAGTTACAGGGTTGTTGGCAATCAGCCCCAGCATTTT. Protein sequence: CASSYRVVGNQPQHF.